A selection of T cell receptor beta chains follows, all from one sample in a study of OX40 agonist ivuxolimab in advanced cancers. Repertoires were generated with immunoSEQ multiplex PCR, while TCRdb's copy carries only in-frame clones and drops some. The sample lists some 85,000 clones, roughly 88% occurring once. This material consisted of CD4+ or CD8+ T cells sorted from blood, taken in a trial of the OX40 agonist ivuxolimab. The source is an adult with an advanced solid tumor such as melanoma, head and neck, liver or kidney cancer. The CDR3 runs from the conserved cysteine through the conserved F or W. The D gene is left open where the match is weak.

v_gene: TRBV25-1; j_gene: TRBJ1-2; d_gene: NA; CDR3nt: TGTGCCAGCAGTGTCGGGAAAATGAGCTATGGCTACACCTTC; CDR3aa: CASSVGKMSYGYTF
v_gene: TRBV5-6; j_gene: TRBJ1-1; d_gene: NA; CDR3nt: TGTGCCAGCAGCTTGGGCCAGACGAACACTGAAGCTTTCTTT; CDR3aa: CASSLGQTNTEAFF
v_gene: TRBV7-2; j_gene: TRBJ2-4; d_gene: NA; CDR3nt: TGTGCCAGCACGAGGGGGGAAAACATTCAGTACTTC; CDR3aa: CASTRGENIQYF
v_gene: TRBV9; j_gene: TRBJ2-3; d_gene: TRBD1; CDR3nt: TGTGCCAGCAGCCCTCCTGCAGGGGGACCTAGCACAGATACGCAGTATTTT; CDR3aa: CASSPPAGGPSTDTQYF
v_gene: TRBV5-1; j_gene: TRBJ2-2; d_gene: NA; CDR3nt: TGCGCCAGCAGCTTGGCGAACACCGGGGAGCTGTTTTTT; CDR3aa: CASSLANTGELFF
v_gene: TRBV29-1; j_gene: TRBJ2-1; d_gene: TRBD2; CDR3nt: TGCAGCGTTGTACTAGCGGCAGAGCAGTTCTTC; CDR3aa: CSVVLAAEQFF
v_gene: TRBV7-2; j_gene: TRBJ2-7; d_gene: TRBD2; CDR3nt: TGTGCCAGCAGCTTTCTACTAGCGGGTTCCTACGAGCAGTACTTC; CDR3aa: CASSFLLAGSYEQYF
v_gene: TRBV5-8; j_gene: TRBJ2-3; d_gene: NA; CDR3nt: TGTGCCAGCAGCTTAATAGGCTCGAACACAGATACGCAGTATTTT; CDR3aa: CASSLIGSNTDTQYF
v_gene: TRBV10-2; j_gene: TRBJ2-3; d_gene: TRBD2; CDR3nt: TGCGCCAGCAGTGAGTCGTCCCCTCATGGGGGGGGCACAGATACGCAGTATTTT; CDR3aa: CASSESSPHGGGTDTQYF
v_gene: TRBV6-6; j_gene: TRBJ1-6; d_gene: NA; CDR3nt: TGTGCCAGCAGTGAACCCGGCCCCCTCCACTTT; CDR3aa: CASSEPGPLHF
v_gene: TRBV7-8; j_gene: TRBJ1-6; d_gene: TRBD1; CDR3nt: TGTGCCAGCAGCTACCGAACCGGGACAGGGTACTCACCCCTCCACTTT; CDR3aa: CASSYRTGTGYSPLHF
v_gene: TRBV5-6; j_gene: TRBJ1-6; d_gene: NA; CDR3nt: TGTGCCAGCAGCGGGACGACAAGGGGCACACCCCTCCACTTT; CDR3aa: CASSGTTRGTPLHF
v_gene: TRBV6-5; j_gene: TRBJ2-1; d_gene: TRBD2; CDR3nt: TGTGCCAGCAGTTACGGACTAGCGGTTGAGAATGAGCAGTTCTTC; CDR3aa: CASSYGLAVENEQFF
v_gene: TRBV27; j_gene: TRBJ2-7; d_gene: TRBD1; CDR3nt: TGTGCCAGCGCCCGACAGGGAACTTCCTACGAGCAGTACTTC; CDR3aa: CASARQGTSYEQYF
v_gene: TRBV5-1; j_gene: TRBJ1-3; d_gene: NA; CDR3nt: TGCGCCAGCAGCTTGGACAGCTTCTCTGGAAACACCATATATTTT; CDR3aa: CASSLDSFSGNTIYF
v_gene: TRBV29-1; j_gene: TRBJ2-5; d_gene: NA; CDR3nt: TGCAGCGTTTCTGGCGGCCAAGAGACCCAGTACTTC; CDR3aa: CSVSGGQETQYF